The clone carrying this T cell receptor (beta chain) was observed a few times. The antigen is undetermined. V lost 1 base, J lost 7 bases, and 8 bases stayed unmatched. The CDR3 spans 15 residues. Germline CDR1 and CDR2: DFQATT and SNEGSKA (reference sequence). This sample stems from a study of blood T cells in healthy people across ages. General study findings and limits: Changes seen in expanded clonotypes were possibly confounded by donor CMV status left unknown.

With a J-beta primer mix and a sample-barcoded 5' primer, a second PCR ran about 7 to 12 cycles. TCRdb recomputed calls from the 5' RACE reads with MiXCR, one row per CDR3 protein. The sample holds about 900,000 distinct CDR3 sequences, 62% seen once. The chain employs TRBV20-1 and TRBJ2-1; 9 bases agree with TRBD2. Sequenced material: blood. This clonotype originated in a man younger than 40 in good health. CDR3 amino acids: CSARAPPSGGNEQFF. As DNA, the CDR3 is TGCAGTGCTAGAGCCCCCCCGAGCGGGGGGAATGAGCAGTTCTTC.